The present TCR beta chain was sequenced within a study of T-cell memory formation after mild COVID-19. In this sample, this clonotype turned up many times. The 5'RACE method, run with constant-segment primers, produced TCR alpha and TCR beta cDNA libraries (carrying sample barcodes and UMIs). TCRdb re-called the 5' RACE reads through MiXCR, storing one row per CDR3 protein. The sample lists a few hundred thousand distinct CDR3 sequences, 15% to 20% occurring once. The CDR3 extends over 15 amino acids. Trimming left V 6 bases short and J 10 bases short, with 19 bases between. Germline V gene sequence: CDR1 SGHTA, CDR2 FQGNSA.

The sample comprised PBMCs or a T cell subset sorted from them (not recorded which). This TCR came from a man aged 18 to 35 who had mild COVID-19 (a few samples of this study predate the infection). Cell type and time point are not known. The chain joins TRBV7-2 to TRBJ1-6; TRBD1 is a possible D gene (6 bases). This chain's CDR3 is CASRVTGRRGSPLHF. As DNA, the CDR3 is TGTGCCAGCAGAGTAACAGGGAGAAGGGGCTCACCCCTCCACTTT.